This TCR beta chain derives from a study of T cells in Graves' hyperthyroidism and ophthalmopathy. Study-wide background: Peripheral blood was drawn at first diagnosis, prior to all treatment. Whole-study findings and limits: Among clonotypes expanded in thyroid above 0.001, most were also found in blood. Model-based prediction identified ophthalmopathy a median around 6.5 months prior to its onset.

Germline CDR1 MNHNS, CDR2 SASEGT. The ends were cut back, 6 bases at V and 0 bases at J, with 14 bases in the middle. The length of the CDR3 is 15 residues. This clonotype was observed many times. The antigen is unknown. TCR beta CDR3 regions were amplified from RNA. When the TCR CDR3 underwent first-round RT-PCR, the HTBI primer set was used. TCRdb processed the multiplex PCR reads anew with MiXCR; each CDR3 protein has one entry. The sample carries roughly 500,000 distinct CDR3 sequences, less than 25% recorded once. The origin of this receptor is a woman in her seventies with Graves' ophthalmopathy. The rearrangement uses TRBV6-1 and TRBJ1-1; D might be TRBD1 (6 bases). The sequenced material came from blood. CDR3 amino acids: CASRLIRTVNTEAFF. The DNA of the CDR3 is TGTGCCAGCAGACTCATTAGGACAGTGAACACTGAAGCTTTCTTT.